This TCR beta chain was profiled in a study of cytomegalovirus exposure and HLA in healthy donors. The CDR3 sequence is 18 residues long. V lost 4 bases, J lost 3 bases, and 11 bases stayed unmatched. Per the germline V gene, CDR1 is MGHRA and CDR2 is YSYEKL. The primer mix had 60 Vbeta and 13 Jbeta primers. Clones were read by immunoSEQ multiplex PCR, and TCRdb kept only the in-frame ones, dropping some. The sample has more than 150,000 clones; approximately 84% are singletons. Regarding this clone: Its antigen is currently unknown.

Overall study findings and caveats: The authors later found TCR association rates varying by HLA locus, with DRB1 most and HLA-C fewest.

Sequenced: PBMCs. The sequence was obtained from a girl less than two years old in good health and CMV-seronegative. The chain joins TRBV4-1 to TRBJ2-2; 10 bases align to TRBD1. CDR3 region: CASSRTTDRGRDTGELFF. CDR3 in DNA: TGCGCCAGCAGCCGCACAACCGACAGGGGGCGCGACACCGGGGAGCTGTTTTTT.